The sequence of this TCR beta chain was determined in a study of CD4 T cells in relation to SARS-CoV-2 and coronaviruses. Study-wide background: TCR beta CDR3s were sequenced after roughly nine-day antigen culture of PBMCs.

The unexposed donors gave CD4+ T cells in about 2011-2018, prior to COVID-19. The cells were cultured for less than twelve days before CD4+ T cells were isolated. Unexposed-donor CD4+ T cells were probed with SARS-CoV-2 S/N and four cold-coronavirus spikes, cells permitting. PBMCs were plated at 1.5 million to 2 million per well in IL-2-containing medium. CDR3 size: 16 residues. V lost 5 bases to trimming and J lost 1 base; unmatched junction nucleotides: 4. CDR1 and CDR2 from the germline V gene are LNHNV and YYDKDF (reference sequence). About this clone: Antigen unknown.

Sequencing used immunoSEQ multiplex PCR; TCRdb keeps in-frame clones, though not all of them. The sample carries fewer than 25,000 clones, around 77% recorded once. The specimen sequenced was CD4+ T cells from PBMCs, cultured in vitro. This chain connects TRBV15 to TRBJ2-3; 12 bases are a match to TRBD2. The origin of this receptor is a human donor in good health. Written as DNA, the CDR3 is TGTGCCACCAGCCGCAGACTAGCGGGAGGCACAGATACGCAGTATTTT. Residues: CATSRRLAGGTDTQYF.